This T cell receptor (beta chain) was identified during a study of human T cells and chemical hapten exposure. Broader study findings: Patch test score rose with PT1 expanded TCR count, significant at thresholds 8, 16 and 32, not 4.

The sample's time point: patch test 2, 6 weeks after DPC sensitization. Indicated treatment: therapeutic diphenylcyclopropenone sensitization with weekly scalp DPC. TCRdb reprocessed the RACE reads via MiXCR and lists one record per CDR3 protein. The repertoire holds about 400,000 distinct CDR3 sequences, with nearly 6.5% as singletons. This clonotype was observed a handful of times. The antigen is not known. This CDR3 has 12 residues. Looked up from germline, CDR1 is MNHEY and CDR2 is SVGEGT. Trimming pared 2 bases from V and 8 bases from J, leaving 9 bases between. The clonotype comes from a woman in her late teens or twenties with alopecia areata. Some clones in this sample may be carry-over from other donors' samples. This specimen consisted of whole blood, obtained in connection with sensitization to the hapten diphenylcyclopropenone (DPC). The J gene is TRBJ1-2, the V gene TRBV6-2 or TRBV6-3; D unresolved. CDR3: CASSYGTRGYTF. DNA for the CDR3: TGTGCCAGCAGTTACGGAACGAGGGGCTACACCTTC.